This TCR beta chain was obtained from a study of read filtering for tumor transcriptome and immune sequencing. Study details: After DNase treatment, RNA was made into whole-transcriptome libraries.

From roughly 400 ng of RNA, a library with molecular barcoded alpha/delta and beta/gamma adaptors was made. A single record per CDR3 protein comes from TCRdb applying MiXCR to the reads. Seen here are around 50,000 distinct CDR3 sequences, 12% observed once, and the top ten hold around 16%. CDR1 and CDR2 from the germline V gene are SGHAT and FQNNGV. Trimming stripped 5 bases from V and 4 bases from J, with 8 bases between. This CDR3 spans 13 amino acids. At the time of active disease, bone marrow was collected from every patient. This clonotype was picked up many times. The chain has TRBV11-2 and TRBJ2-2; no firm D call. The TCR comes from a donor at least 40 years old with multiple myeloma. Sequencing used a population of CD138-negative cells sorted from bone marrow. The CDR3 sequence is CASSPSVTGELFF. CDR3 coding DNA: TGTGCCAGCAGCCCCTCCGTCACCGGGGAGCTGTTTTTT.